This T cell receptor (beta chain) derives from a study of vaccination effects on CD4 cells after COVID-19. Regarding this clone: Antigen specificity is unknown.

The protocol was immunoSEQ multiplex PCR, while the TCRdb copy is restricted to in-frame clones and leaves out a portion. In the table there are about 34,000 clones, just under 75% of which are singletons. Peptide-pool stimulation followed by sequencing identified expanded antigen-specific CD4+ clonotypes in the ViraFEST assay. It was after more than 8 days of culture that CD4+ T cells were isolated. PCR showed that the person got SARS-CoV-2 infection at some point between March and December 2020. Losses at the gene ends were 0 bases for V and 6 bases for J; bases not matched to a gene: 9. The CDR3 covers 17 residues. CDR1 and CDR2 from the germline V gene are LNHNV and YYDKDF (reference sequence).

V and J are TRBV15 and TRBJ2-3; 10 bases match TRBD2. The TCR comes from a human donor who had a prior SARS-CoV-2 infection. This specimen was CD4+ T cells from PBMCs cultured with a peptide pool, taken before COVID-19 vaccination. Here the CDR3 DNA reads TGTGCCACCAGCAGAGATCGCCCCCTAGCGGGAGAGGATACGCAGTATTTT. Translating it yields CATSRDRPLAGEDTQYF.